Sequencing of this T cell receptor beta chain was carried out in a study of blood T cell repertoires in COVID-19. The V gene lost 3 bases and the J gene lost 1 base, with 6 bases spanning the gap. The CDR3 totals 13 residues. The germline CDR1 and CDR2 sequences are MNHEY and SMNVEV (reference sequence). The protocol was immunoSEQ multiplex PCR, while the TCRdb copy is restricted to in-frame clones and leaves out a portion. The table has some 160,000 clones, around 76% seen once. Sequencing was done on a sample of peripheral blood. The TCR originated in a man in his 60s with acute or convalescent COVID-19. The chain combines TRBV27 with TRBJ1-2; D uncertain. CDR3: CASSFSGNYGYTF. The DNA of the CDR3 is TGTGCCAGCAGTTTTTCGGGTAACTATGGCTACACCTTC.